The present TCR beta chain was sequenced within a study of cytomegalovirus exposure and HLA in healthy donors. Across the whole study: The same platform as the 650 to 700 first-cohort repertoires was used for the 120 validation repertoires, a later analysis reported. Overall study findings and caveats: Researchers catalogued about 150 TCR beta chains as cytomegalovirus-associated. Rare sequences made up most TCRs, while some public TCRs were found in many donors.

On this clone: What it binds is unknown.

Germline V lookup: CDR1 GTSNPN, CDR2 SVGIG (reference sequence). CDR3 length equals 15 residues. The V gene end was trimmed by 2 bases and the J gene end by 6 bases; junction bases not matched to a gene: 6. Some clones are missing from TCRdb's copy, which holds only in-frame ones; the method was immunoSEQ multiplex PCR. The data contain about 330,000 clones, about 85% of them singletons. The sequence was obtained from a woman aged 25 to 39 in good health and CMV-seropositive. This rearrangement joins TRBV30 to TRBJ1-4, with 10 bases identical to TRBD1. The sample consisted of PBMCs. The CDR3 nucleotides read TGTGCCTGGAGTCACTCCGGGACAGGGGATGAAAAACTGTTTTTT. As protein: CAWSHSGTGDEKLFF.